This TCR beta chain came from a study of blood T cell repertoires in COVID-19. About the research overall: The United States, Italy and Spain were the sources of the acute and convalescent COVID-19 samples. From T cells, B-cell-depleted T cells, or PBMCs came the material, which was cDNA or gDNA.

Seattle's cohort entered during active infection and was followed longitudinally. The authors' processing: Estimation of nucleated cell counts was performed using reference gene primer amplification. Profiled with immunoSEQ multiplex PCR; TCRdb holds only in-frame clones, not every one. Clone size and the V and J calls come from that table; the DNA yielded D and trimming. This table holds under 300,000 clones, roughly 80% found once. CDR3 length: 15 residues. Germline V gene sequence: CDR1 SGHRS, CDR2 YFSETQ. The ends lost 4 bases at V and 2 bases at J; junction bases unmatched: 4. About this clone: This specimen includes other DNA sequences encoding the same CDR3.

The sequence derives from a human donor with COVID-19, enrolled during active disease. The donor label of this sample is uncertain. The sample consisted of peripheral blood. The chain carries TRBV5-1 and TRBJ2-1; 9 nucleotides match TRBD2. CDR3 in amino acids: CASSATSGTYNEQFF. CDR3 DNA: TGCGCCAGCAGCGCGACTAGCGGAACCTACAATGAGCAGTTCTTC.